These 16 T cell receptor beta chains share one sample of origin, sequenced in a study of OX40 agonist ivuxolimab in advanced cancers. The table came from immunoSEQ multiplex PCR; TCRdb's copy has only in-frame clones and leaves some out. Of 90,000 to 100,000 clones detected, roughly 80% appear once; the ten largest clones hold about 1.5%. The sequencing here drew on CD4+ or CD8+ T cells sorted from blood, taken in a trial of the OX40 agonist ivuxolimab. The origin of the receptors is an adult with an advanced solid tumor such as melanoma, head and neck, liver or kidney cancer.

The rearrangement uses TRBV23-1 and TRBJ2-1; TRBD2 matches 7 bases. TRBV23-1 is an open reading frame, and its role is uncertain. Germline trimming cut 10 bases from V and 9 bases from J; bases unmatched to any gene: 18. CDR3 size: 15 residues. CDR3 residues: CATTASGSGIFEQFF. The DNA for the CDR3 is TGCGCCACCACCGCCTCGGGGAGCGGGATTTTTGAGCAGTTCTTC.

The chain combines TRBV5-1 with TRBJ2-5, with D unclear. Germline CDR1 is SGHRS and CDR2 is YFSETQ. The CDR3 runs to 11 residues. V shed 2 bases and J shed 2 bases, with 1 base lying between them. CDR3: CASSLQETQYF. DNA for the CDR3: TGCGCCAGCAGCTTACAAGAGACCCAGTACTTC.

The chain employs TRBV6-5 and TRBJ1-1; D possibly corresponds to TRBD1 (6 bases). Trimming left V 6 bases short and J 1 base short, with 9 bases between. The CDR3 covers 13 residues. Germline lookup yields CDR1 MNHEY and CDR2 SVGAGI. CDR3 sequence (DNA): TGTGCCAGCAGCCGGGACACGAACACTGAAGCTTTCTTT. Its translation is CASSRDTNTEAFF.

This clone was observed a handful of times. J is TRBJ2-7 and V is TRBV5-1; D is ambiguous. The CDR3 runs 13 residues. With 2 bases removed from V and 0 bases from J, the gap between germline ends came to 6 bases. Germline-derived CDR1 and CDR2 are SGHRS and YFSETQ. The CDR3 DNA reads TGCGCCAGCAGCTTTGGATACTCCTACGAGCAGTACTTC. It codes for CASSFGYSYEQYF.

This chain links TRBV30 with TRBJ1-2, with 10 bases identical to TRBD1. CDR1 GTSNPN and CDR2 SVGIG come from the germline V gene (reference sequence). This CDR3 spans 15 amino acids. Trimming at V came to 4 bases and at J to 2 bases, leaving 7 bases not matched to a gene. The DNA of the CDR3 is TGTGCCTGGACCCCTGACAGGGGGCGCAACTATGGCTACACCTTC. This sequence encodes CAWTPDRGRNYGYTF.

In this sample, this clone turned up once. The chain is built from TRBV29-1 and TRBJ2-5, with D possibly matching TRBD2 (7 bases). V lost 2 bases and J 2 bases, leaving 12 bases between the germline ends. This CDR3 is 14 amino acids long. Germline CDR1 and CDR2: SQVTM and ANQGSEA. For the CDR3, the DNA is TGCAGCGTTGAAAACCGGGGGGCGCAAGAGACCCAGTACTTC. Protein product: CSVENRGAQETQYF.

The chain has TRBV27 and TRBJ1-5, with D possibly being TRBD1 (5 bases). The CDR3 contains 14 residues. Trimming pared 3 bases from V and 7 bases from J, leaving 13 bases between. Germline assignment: CDR1 MNHEY and CDR2 SMNVEV (reference sequence). CDR3 sequence: CASSFLGVFQPQHF. DNA for the CDR3: TGTGCCAGCAGTTTCTTGGGGGTTTTCCAGCCCCAGCATTTT.

The genes are TRBV7-8 and TRBJ1-1; no firm D call. V was shortened by 3 bases and J by 0 bases, with 8 bases between the two germline ends. CDR1 SGHVS and CDR2 FQNEAQ come from the germline V gene. This CDR3 is built from 14 residues. CDR3 coding DNA: TGTGCCAGCAGCTTGAGGCCAATGAACACTGAAGCTTTCTTT. Its protein is CASSLRPMNTEAFF. Variable domain in full (rest from reference TRBV7-8 and TRBJ1-1): GAGVSQSPRYKVAKRGQDVALRCDPISGHVSLFWYQQALGQGPEFLTYFQNEAQLDKSGLPSDRFFAERPEGSVSTLKIQRTQQEDSAVYLCASSLRPMNTEAFFGQGTRLTVV.

The chain links TRBV4-3 to TRBJ1-3; D might be TRBD1 (6 bases). CDR3 length: 18 amino acids. V was cut by 0 bases and J by 0 bases, with 15 bases left in between. CDR1 LGHNA and CDR2 YSLEER come from the germline V gene. CDR3 sequence reads: CASSQEAYRAFSGNTIYF. The CDR3, as DNA: TGCGCCAGCAGCCAAGAAGCCTACAGGGCGTTCTCTGGAAACACCATATATTTT.

V usage is TRBV4-3 and J usage is TRBJ2-3, with D tentatively TRBD1 (7 bases). Germline loops: CDR1 LGHNA, CDR2 YSLEER. V was pared by 1 base and J by 1 base, with 18 bases between. CDR3 length equals 18 residues. The CDR3, as DNA: TGCGCCAGCAGCCAAGGGAGGGTCGAGACAGGGCGCACAGATACGCAGTATTTT. It specifies CASSQGRVETGRTDTQYF.

The table lists this clone with a few counts. The gene calls are TRBV5-1 and TRBJ1-6; D is unresolved. Germline V gene sequence: CDR1 SGHRS, CDR2 YFSETQ. The ends were cut back, 4 bases at V and 3 bases at J, with 8 bases in the middle. The CDR3 spans 14 residues. The CDR3 DNA is TGCGCCAGCAGCCGGGATCTCTATAATTCACCCCTCCACTTT. Amino acid sequence: CASSRDLYNSPLHF.

The chain recombines TRBV7-2 with TRBJ2-3; TRBD1 aligns across 12 bases. This CDR3 region has 14 residues. Germline-derived CDR1 and CDR2 are SGHTA and FQGNSA. V gave up 5 bases and J gave up 8 bases; unmatched junction bases: 5. The CDR3 DNA is TGTGCCAGCAGCCGGGACAGGGGGCGCGGTACGCAGTATTTT. The encoded protein is CASSRDRGRGTQYF.

This clone was seen only once. The chain carries TRBV5-8 and TRBJ2-3; 7 positions agree with TRBD2. This CDR3 is built from 13 residues. The V and J ends lost 6 bases and 4 bases, in that order; junction bases with no gene match: 5. Germline V gene sequence: CDR1 SGHTS, CDR2 YDEGEE. The DNA of the CDR3 is TGTGCCAGCAAGGCTAGCGGATCAGATACGCAGTATTTT. This gives the protein CASKASGSDTQYF.

In this sample, this clone turned up a few times. The rearrangement uses TRBV7-9 and TRBJ1-4; TRBD1 might be the D (5 bases). The ends were cut back, 6 bases at V and 7 bases at J, with 15 bases in the middle. This CDR3 has 14 residues. Germline loops: CDR1 SEHNR, CDR2 FQNEAQ (reference sequence). CDR3 DNA sequence: TGTGCCAGCAGTCCGACAGATGGATCTGAAAAACTGTTTTTT. It encodes CASSPTDGSEKLFF.

The chain links TRBV2 to TRBJ1-5, with 8 bases matching TRBD1. Per the germline V gene, CDR1 is SNHLY and CDR2 is FYNNEI. J lost 5 bases, V lost 5 bases, and 8 bases had no gene match. The CDR3 extends over 15 amino acids. This chain's CDR3 is CASSQDRDRDQPQHF. CDR3 DNA sequence: TGTGCCAGCAGTCAGGACAGGGATAGGGATCAGCCCCAGCATTTT. The variable domain in full, completed from reference TRBV2 and TRBJ1-5, reads EPEVTQTPSHQVTQMGQEVILRCVPISNHLYFYWYRQILGQKVEFLVSFYNNEISEKSEIFDDQFSVERPDGSNFTLKIRSTKLEDSAMYFCASSQDRDRDQPQHFGDGTRLSIL.

The J gene is TRBJ2-6, the V gene TRBV2; D uncertain. The V gene's germline CDR1 is SNHLY and CDR2 FYNNEI. CDR3 length: 13 amino acids. The germline V and J ends were trimmed by 6 bases and 0 bases, with 3 bases remaining between them. The DNA for the CDR3 is TGTGCCAGCAGGGACTCTGGGGCCAACGTCCTGACTTTC. It yields the protein CASRDSGANVLTF.